What follows are 18 T cell receptor beta chains derived from one specimen sequenced in a study of cytomegalovirus exposure and HLA in healthy donors. Primers for the PCR totalled 60 Vbeta and 13 Jbeta. Produced via immunoSEQ multiplex PCR; TCRdb's table is partial and in-frame only. Among roughly 200,000 clones, about 10% were seen once, and the ten largest hold over 1%. Sequencing input: PBMCs. The receptor set was obtained from a woman aged 25 to 39 in good health and CMV-seropositive.

This clone has a handful of counts. The chain employs TRBV2 and TRBJ2-7; D is possibly TRBD2 (5 bases). The CDR3 spans 15 residues. The germline V and J ends were trimmed by 3 bases and 0 bases, with 12 bases remaining between them. Germline-derived CDR1 and CDR2 are SNHLY and FYNNEI. The CDR3 protein is CASSDERWLSYEQYF. The CDR3 nucleotides read TGTGCCAGCAGTGATGAGCGGTGGCTCTCCTACGAGCAGTACTTC. Full variable domain (outside the CDR3, taken from reference TRBV2 and TRBJ2-7): EPEVTQTPSHQVTQMGQEVILRCVPISNHLYFYWYRQILGQKVEFLVSFYNNEISEKSEIFDDQFSVERPDGSNFTLKIRSTKLEDSAMYFCASSDERWLSYEQYFGPGTRLTVT.

The V call is TRBV9, the J call TRBJ2-3; 8 positions agree with TRBD2. Germline V CDR1 and CDR2: SGDLS, YYNGEE. The CDR3 contains 16 residues. Trimming took 0 bases from V and 2 from J; bases not matched to a gene: 5. The DNA of the CDR3 is TGTGCCAGCAGCGTAGGACTAGCGCTTGACACAGATACGCAGTATTTT. Residues: CASSVGLALDTDTQYF. Together with reference TRBV9 and TRBJ2-3, the CDR3 gives the full variable domain: DSGVTQTPKHLITATGQRVTLRCSPRSGDLSVYWYQQSLDQGLQFLIQYYNGEERAKGNILERFSAQQFPDLHSELNLSSLELGDSALYFCASSVGLALDTDTQYFGPGTRLTVL.

The chain couples TRBV19 to TRBJ2-2; weak D call: TRBD2 (6 bases). This CDR3 comprises 17 residues. Trimming left V 3 bases short and J 4 bases short, with 18 bases between. Germline values: CDR1 LNHDA, CDR2 SQIVND (reference sequence). For the CDR3, the DNA is TGTGCCAGTAGTATCAGGTTCGGGAGAAAAAGCACCGGGGAGCTGTTTTTT. This sequence encodes CASSIRFGRKSTGELFF.

This clone was found a few times. This likely comes from a read error, as the CDR3 has no conserved phenylalanine or tryptophan at its end. V is TRBV4-2 and J is TRBJ2-7, with 13 bases identical to TRBD2. J lost 1 base, V lost 3 bases, and 3 bases had no gene match. The germline CDR1 and CDR2 sequences are LGHNA and YNFKEQ. The CDR3 sequence is 16 residues long. The CDR3 coding sequence is TGTGCCAGCAGCCAGCGACTAGCGGGAGGATCCTACGAGCAGTACCTC. It codes for CASSQRLAGGSYEQYL.

This clone was seen a handful of times. The CDR3 loop is CASSVNPGLDNEQFF. CDR3 in DNA: TGTGCCAGCAGCGTCAATCCGGGACTAGACAATGAGCAGTTCTTC. This chain joins TRBV9 and TRBJ2-1; 8 bases align to TRBD2. The germline gives CDR1 SGDLS, CDR2 YYNGEE. The CDR3 totals 15 residues. V shed 2 bases, J shed 5 bases, and the junction held 6 bases outside the gene matches.

The J gene is TRBJ1-1, the V gene TRBV7-6; 10 bases are a match to TRBD1. Germline-derived CDR1 and CDR2 are SGHVS and FNYEAQ. V gave up 5 bases and J gave up 5 bases; unmatched junction bases: 8. There are 15 residues in the CDR3. CDR3 DNA sequence: TGTGCCAGCAGCCCCGAGGACAGGGGGGGAACTGAAGCTTTCTTT. It codes for CASSPEDRGGTEAFF. The full variable domain, rest sourced from reference TRBV7-6 and TRBJ1-1, is GAGVSQSPRYKVTKRGQDVALRCDPISGHVSLYWYRQALGQGPEFLTYFNYEAQQDKSGLPNDRFSAERPEGSISTLTIQRTEQRDSAMYRCASSPEDRGGTEAFFGQGTRLTVV.

In this sample, this clone turned up a few times. This chain links TRBV2 with TRBJ2-7; D may be TRBD2 (6 bases). This CDR3 contains 17 residues. With 1 base removed from V and 0 bases from J, the gap between germline ends came to 16 bases. Germline V gene data show CDR1 as SNHLY and CDR2 as FYNNEI. This chain's CDR3 is CASSEEWVAVASYEQYF. DNA for the CDR3: TGTGCCAGCAGTGAAGAGTGGGTAGCGGTAGCCTCCTACGAGCAGTACTTC. Variable domain in full (rest from reference TRBV2 and TRBJ2-7): EPEVTQTPSHQVTQMGQEVILRCVPISNHLYFYWYRQILGQKVEFLVSFYNNEISEKSEIFDDQFSVERPDGSNFTLKIRSTKLEDSAMYFCASSEEWVAVASYEQYFGPGTRLTVT.

This clone occurred a few times. This chain joins TRBV4-2 and TRBJ1-4; TRBD1 matches at 9 bases. Germline V CDR1 and CDR2: LGHNA, YNFKEQ. With V trimmed by 1 base and J by 5 bases, 5 bases remained unmatched. The length of the CDR3 is 16 residues. The CDR3 nucleotides are TGTGCCAGCAGCCAAGTGTCCGGGACAGGGAATGAAAAACTGTTTTTT. It encodes CASSQVSGTGNEKLFF.

V and J are TRBV20-1 and TRBJ2-1; D is undetermined. The CDR3 is 11 residues long. Trimming took 6 bases from V and 7 from J, leaving 10 bases between them. Germline CDR1 and CDR2: DFQATT and SNEGSKA (reference sequence). The CDR3 DNA sequence: TGCAGTGCCAAGACACGGAATGAGCAGTTCTTC. This codes for CSAKTRNEQFF.

The J gene is TRBJ1-2, the V gene TRBV10-2; 12 positions match TRBD1. The germline gives CDR1 WSHSY, CDR2 SAAADI. With 7 bases clipped from V and 2 bases from J, the junction kept 5 bases outside the gene matches. The CDR3 sequence is 15 residues long. This chain's CDR3 is CASNPGQGANYGYTF. CDR3 in DNA: TGCGCCAGCAATCCGGGACAGGGGGCGAACTATGGCTACACCTTC.

Only a few counts were recorded for this clone. The chain combines TRBV2 with TRBJ2-7, with 12 positions matching TRBD2. The germline V gene encodes CDR1 SNHLY and CDR2 FYNNEI. CDR3 size: 18 residues. V was clipped by 3 bases and J by 0 bases; unmatched bases: 9. The CDR3 spells CASSESLAGGTLSYEQYF. DNA of the CDR3: TGTGCCAGCAGTGAGTCACTAGCGGGAGGAACGCTCTCCTACGAGCAGTACTTC. Full variable domain (outside the CDR3, taken from reference TRBV2 and TRBJ2-7): EPEVTQTPSHQVTQMGQEVILRCVPISNHLYFYWYRQILGQKVEFLVSFYNNEISEKSEIFDDQFSVERPDGSNFTLKIRSTKLEDSAMYFCASSESLAGGTLSYEQYFGPGTRLTVT.

This clone was found a few times. The chain combines TRBV19 with TRBJ2-7; 7 nucleotides match TRBD2. Germline trimming cut 1 base from V and 0 bases from J; bases unmatched to any gene: 9. CDR3 length equals 17 residues. Germline V CDR1 and CDR2: LNHDA, SQIVND (reference sequence). The chain's CDR3 is CASSIGGLSGISYEQYF. The CDR3 DNA reads as TGTGCCAGTAGTATAGGGGGCCTGAGCGGGATCTCCTACGAGCAGTACTTC.

This clone was counted a few times. The V call is TRBV5-1, the J call TRBJ1-4; unclear D gene. Germline CDR1 is SGHRS and CDR2 is YFSETQ. The CDR3 covers 14 residues. Trimming removed 0 bases at V and 0 bases at J, with 3 bases between. The CDR3 sequence: CASSLGATNEKLFF. For the CDR3, the DNA is TGCGCCAGCAGCTTGGGCGCAACTAATGAAAAACTGTTTTTT.

The chain combines TRBV5-1 with TRBJ2-2, with 11 bases that match TRBD1. There are 16 residues in the CDR3. The germline V gene has CDR1 SGHRS and CDR2 YFSETQ. The V segment lost 1 base and the J segment 6 bases; nucleotides outside the gene matches: 5. In DNA form, the CDR3 reads TGCGCCAGCAGCTTGATGGGACAGGGGGGGCCCGGGGAGCTGTTTTTT. This sequence encodes CASSLMGQGGPGELFF.

The rearrangement links TRBV4-1 to TRBJ2-3; a weak D match, TRBD1 (6 bases). This CDR3 has 16 amino acids. Trimming removed 1 base at V and 6 bases at J, with 17 bases between. From germline, CDR1 is MGHRA and CDR2 YSYEKL. Here the CDR3 DNA reads TGCGCCAGCAGCCAAGGGGGGACACCTCACCCGGATACGCAGTATTTT. Translated: CASSQGGTPHPDTQYF.

The rearrangement uses TRBV23-1 and TRBJ1-5; D not resolved. TRBV23-1 is noted as an ORF with a role that remains uncertain. Trimming took 0 bases from V and 5 from J, leaving 14 bases between them. This CDR3 contains 16 residues. The DNA for the CDR3 is TGCGCCAGCAGTCAATCAGAGAGGTCCGCCGATCAGCCCCAGCATTTT. Protein: CASSQSERSADQPQHF.

This clone appeared a few times. The chain uses TRBV10-3 and TRBJ1-1; possible D gene TRBD1, 5 bases. The CDR3 contains 13 residues. Germline V lookup: CDR1 ENHRY, CDR2 SYGVKD. Trimming left V 8 bases short and J 4 bases short, with 14 bases between. The CDR3 loop is CAIRAGLSTEAFF. CDR3 coding DNA: TGTGCCATCCGCGCAGGGTTGAGCACTGAAGCTTTCTTT.

In this sample, this clone turned up a few times. The rearrangement joins TRBV5-1 to TRBJ2-5; D is perhaps TRBD2 (6 bases). Germline CDR1 reads SGHRS; CDR2 reads YFSETQ. The length of the CDR3 is 15 residues. V was shortened by 4 bases and J by 0 bases, with 13 bases between the two germline ends. The CDR3 nucleotides read TGCGCCAGCAGCGGAGGGGCGCAGTACCAAGAGACCCAGTACTTC. Its translation: CASSGGAQYQETQYF.